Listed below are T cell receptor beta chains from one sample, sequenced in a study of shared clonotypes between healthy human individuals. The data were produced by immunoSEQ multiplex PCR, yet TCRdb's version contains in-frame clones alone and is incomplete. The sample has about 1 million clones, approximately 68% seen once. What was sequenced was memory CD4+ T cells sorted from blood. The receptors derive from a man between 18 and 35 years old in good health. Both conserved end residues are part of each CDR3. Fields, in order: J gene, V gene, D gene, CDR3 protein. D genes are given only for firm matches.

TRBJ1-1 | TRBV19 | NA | CASSPKLRRVTEAFF
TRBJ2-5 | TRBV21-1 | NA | CASSTRQAYF
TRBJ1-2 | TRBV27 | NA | CASSDRTRLGGYTF
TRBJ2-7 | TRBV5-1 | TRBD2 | CASSPRTSGNYEQYF
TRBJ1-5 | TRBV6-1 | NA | CASSVNVGANSNQPQHF
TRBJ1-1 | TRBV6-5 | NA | CASSSPGTEAFF
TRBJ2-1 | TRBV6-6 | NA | CASSPRLGSYNEQFF
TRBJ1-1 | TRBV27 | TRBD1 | CASRGQPNTEAFF
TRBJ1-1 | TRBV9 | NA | CASSVRPGTTEAFF
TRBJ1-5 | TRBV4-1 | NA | CASSQGGHPGSNQPQHF
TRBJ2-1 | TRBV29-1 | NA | CSSTRGADLYNEQFF
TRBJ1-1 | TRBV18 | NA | CASSPSGLEAFF
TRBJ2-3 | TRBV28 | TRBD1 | CASSRDRRTDTQYF
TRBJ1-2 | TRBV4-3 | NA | CASSDRGGVKTRGYTF
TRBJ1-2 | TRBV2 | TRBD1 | CASSSGTGVVYGYTF
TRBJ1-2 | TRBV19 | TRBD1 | CASSSPGDSGYGYTF
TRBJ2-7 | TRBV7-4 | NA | CASSLESGGPYEQYF
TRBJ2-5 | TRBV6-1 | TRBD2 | CASSETSGRWETQYF
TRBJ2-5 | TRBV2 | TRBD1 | CASSVTGGQETQYF
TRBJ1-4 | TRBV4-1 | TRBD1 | CASSQAGQRNEKLFF
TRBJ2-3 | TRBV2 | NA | CASSEEGSKGTQYF
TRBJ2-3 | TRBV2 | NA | CASSVLSDTQYF
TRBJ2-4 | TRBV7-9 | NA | CASSRGTKNIQYF
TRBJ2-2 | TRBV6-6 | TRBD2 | CASRGGTSNTGELFF
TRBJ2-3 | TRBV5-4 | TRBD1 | CASSSPGQGYDTQYF
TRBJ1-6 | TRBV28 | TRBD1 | CASSFLGQGDNSPLHF
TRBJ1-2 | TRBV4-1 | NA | CASSQPFLTAPYGYTF
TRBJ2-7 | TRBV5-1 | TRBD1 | CASNPGTGYEQYF
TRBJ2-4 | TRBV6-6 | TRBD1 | CASRPGQGYSGEYF
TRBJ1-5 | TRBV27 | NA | CASSLSRTANQPQHF
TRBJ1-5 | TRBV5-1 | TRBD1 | CASSADRGQPQHF
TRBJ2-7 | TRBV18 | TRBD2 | CASSPQASGSYEQYF
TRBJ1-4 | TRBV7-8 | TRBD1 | CASSVSGTGVEKLFF
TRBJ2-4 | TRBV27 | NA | CASSSGTAPRNIQYF
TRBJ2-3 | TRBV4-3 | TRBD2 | CASSQDLTSGIVSTDTQYF
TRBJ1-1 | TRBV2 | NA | CASSIRTMNTEAFF
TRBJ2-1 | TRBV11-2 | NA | CASSLGGPSDEQFF